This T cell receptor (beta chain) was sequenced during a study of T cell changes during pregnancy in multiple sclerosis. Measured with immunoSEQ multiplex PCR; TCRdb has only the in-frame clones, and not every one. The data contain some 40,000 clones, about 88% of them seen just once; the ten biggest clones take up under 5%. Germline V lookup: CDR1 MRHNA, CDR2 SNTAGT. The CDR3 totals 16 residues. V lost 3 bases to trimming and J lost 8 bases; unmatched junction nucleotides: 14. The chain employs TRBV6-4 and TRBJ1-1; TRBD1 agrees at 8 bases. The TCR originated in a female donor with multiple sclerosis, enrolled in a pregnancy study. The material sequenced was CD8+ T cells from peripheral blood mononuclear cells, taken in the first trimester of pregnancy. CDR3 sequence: CASSEAPGTGRDEAFF. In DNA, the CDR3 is TGTGCCAGCAGTGAAGCCCCGGGGACAGGTCGGGACGAAGCTTTCTTT.